The 15 T cell receptor beta chains reported below all come from one sample, sequenced in a study of blood T cell repertoires in COVID-19. Some clones are missing from TCRdb's copy, which holds only in-frame ones; the method was immunoSEQ multiplex PCR. The top ten clones hold about 3.4% of a sample with 25,000 to 30,000 clones, roughly nine tenths of them seen once. Specimen: peripheral blood. The source is a human donor in a cohort sampled during active COVID-19.

The V and J genes are TRBV15 and TRBJ2-3; D call uncertain. Germline V gene sequence: CDR1 LNHNV, CDR2 YYDKDF (reference sequence). Trimming removed 5 bases at V and 2 bases at J, with 14 bases between. The CDR3 runs to 15 residues. CDR3 sequence reads: CATSARVQTTDTQYF. The CDR3 bases are TGTGCCACCAGCGCACGGGTACAAACCACAGATACGCAGTATTTT.

The chain employs TRBV9 and TRBJ2-7; perhaps TRBD2 as D (6 bases). The CDR3 sequence is 14 residues long. The germline CDR1 and CDR2 sequences are SGDLS and YYNGEE. V lost 0 bases and J 3 bases, leaving 10 bases between the germline ends. As DNA, the CDR3 is TGTGCCAGCAGCGTAGACGGAGGGAGCTACGAGCAGTACTTC. Protein: CASSVDGGSYEQYF.

This chain joins TRBV27 and TRBJ1-6; a possible D gene is TRBD1 (5 bases). CDR1 is MNHEY and CDR2 is SMNVEV in the germline V gene (reference sequence). The CDR3 runs 18 residues. Trimming stripped 4 bases from V and 0 bases from J, with 16 bases between. CDR3 DNA: TGTGCCAGCAGTTCGGGGGGGGTGCCTAGCTCCTATAATTCACCCCTCCACTTT. It yields the protein CASSSGGVPSSYNSPLHF.

The gene calls are TRBV30 and TRBJ1-1; D not certain. Germline assignment: CDR1 GTSNPN and CDR2 SVGIG (reference sequence). Trimming removed 0 bases from V and 1 base from J, with 12 bases in between. This CDR3 region has 15 residues. The CDR3, as DNA: TGTGCCTGGAGTGTACCAGGTGGGCCGAACACTGAAGCTTTCTTT. Protein: CAWSVPGGPNTEAFF.

The table lists this clone with a few counts. This chain links TRBV12-5 with TRBJ1-1; D ambiguous. Trimming removed 3 bases from V and 2 bases from J, with 7 bases in between. The V gene's germline CDR1 is LGHNT and CDR2 FRNRAP. The CDR3 totals 13 residues. The CDR3 nucleotides read TGTGCTAGTGGTTTTCGAGGAAACACTGAAGCTTTCTTT. It encodes CASGFRGNTEAFF.

The chain uses TRBV5-4 and TRBJ1-1, with 9 bases identical to TRBD1. CDR1 is SGHNT, CDR2 YYREEE, per germline (reference sequence). CDR3 length: 15 amino acids. The V gene end was trimmed by 8 bases and the J gene end by 5 bases; junction bases not matched to a gene: 13. The DNA for the CDR3 is TGTGCCAGTGGTAGTCTGGGACAGGGAACGACTGAAGCTTTCTTT. Translation gives CASGSLGQGTTEAFF.

This clone was observed once. The chain has TRBV30 and TRBJ2-2; tentative D call: TRBD1 (6 bases). Trimming left V 3 bases short and J 1 base short, with 9 bases between. CDR3 length: 14 residues. Germline V CDR1 and CDR2: GTSNPN, SVGIG (reference sequence). CDR3 sequence reads: CAWRLGQNTGELFF. The CDR3 nucleotides are TGTGCCTGGAGGTTGGGACAGAACACCGGGGAGCTGTTTTTT. The variable domain in full, with the rest retrieved from reference TRBV30 and TRBJ2-2, is SQTIHQWPATLVQPVGSPLSLECTVEGTSNPNLYWYRQAAGRGLQLLFYSVGIGQISSEVPQNLSASRPQDRQFILSSKKLLLSDSGFYLCAWRLGQNTGELFFGEGSRLTVL.

The chain recombines TRBV28 with TRBJ2-5, with TRBD2 as a possible D gene (6 bases). The CDR3 is 15 amino acids. Germline V gene lookup returns CDR1 MDHEN and CDR2 SYDVKM. Trimming stripped 7 bases from V and 1 base from J, with 16 bases between. Written as DNA, the CDR3 is TGTGCCAGCACAGGGACTGGAAAAGCCCAAGAGACCCAGTACTTC. This sequence encodes CASTGTGKAQETQYF.

This clone has a single count. V is TRBV18 and J is TRBJ2-1; D perhaps matches TRBD1 (6 bases). The germline CDR1 and CDR2 sequences are KGHSH and LQKENI. This CDR3 is built from 14 residues. Trimming left V 4 bases short and J 1 base short, with 8 bases between. CDR3 sequence reads: CASSRDRSYNEQFF. The CDR3 nucleotides are TGTGCCAGCTCACGCGACAGGTCCTACAATGAGCAGTTCTTC. The full variable domain, its missing parts supplied by reference TRBV18 and TRBJ2-1, is NAGVMQNPRHLVRRRGQEARLRCSPMKGHSHVYWYRQLPEEGLKFMVYLQKENIIDESGMPKERFSAEFPKEGPSILRIQQVVRGDSAAYFCASSRDRSYNEQFFGPGTRLTVL.

This clone was counted only a few times. The V and J genes are TRBV4-1 and TRBJ1-4; TRBD1 matches at 9 bases. The V segment lost 0 bases and the J segment 5 bases; nucleotides outside the gene matches: 4. Germline-derived CDR1 and CDR2 are MGHRA and YSYEKL. This CDR3 region has 16 residues. The CDR3 spells CASSQEGGTGNEKLFF. The DNA of the CDR3 is TGCGCCAGCAGCCAAGAAGGAGGGACAGGGAATGAAAAACTGTTTTTT.

The gene calls are TRBV6-5 and TRBJ1-1, with D possibly being TRBD1 (5 bases). V was pared by 6 bases and J by 6 bases, with 20 bases between. CDR3 length equals 15 residues. Germline CDR1 MNHEY, CDR2 SVGAGI. DNA of the CDR3: TGTGCCAGCAGGCCCGGAAGGGGAGGGGAGGCTGAAGCTTTCTTT. This codes for CASRPGRGGEAEAFF.

This clone appeared a single time. The V and J genes are TRBV6-5 and TRBJ2-7; the D is unclear. CDR1 is MNHEY and CDR2 is SVGAGI in the germline V gene. This CDR3 region has 15 residues. Trimming pared 0 bases from V and 2 bases from J, leaving 11 bases between. The chain's CDR3 is CASSYSWQETYEQYF. In nucleotides, the CDR3 is TGTGCCAGCAGTTACTCTTGGCAGGAAACCTACGAGCAGTACTTC.

J is TRBJ2-3 and V is TRBV11-3, with 13 bases that match TRBD2. V lost 5 bases and J lost 1; bases outside the gene matches: 3. This CDR3 is built from 16 residues. Germline CDR1 and CDR2: SGHNT and YENEEA. CDR3 protein: CASSLGLAGGTDTQYF. The CDR3 DNA reads as TGTGCCAGCAGCCTCGGACTAGCGGGGGGCACAGATACGCAGTATTTT.

In its sample, this clone was seen once. The rearrangement joins TRBV9 to TRBJ1-1, with D unresolved. The CDR3 consists of 13 residues. Germline loops: CDR1 SGDLS, CDR2 YYNGEE. V was cut by 4 bases and J by 5 bases, with 12 bases left in between. CDR3 nucleotide sequence: TGTGCCAGCAGCCCGGGAGGAAGAACTGAAGCTTTCTTT. It translates to CASSPGGRTEAFF.

The genes are TRBV7-2 and TRBJ2-1; 8 bases align to TRBD2. CDR1 and CDR2 from the germline V gene are SGHTA and FQGNSA. This CDR3 is built from 14 residues. The V and J ends lost 7 bases and 10 bases, in that order; junction bases with no gene match: 12. In DNA, the CDR3 is TGTGCCAGCACCCTTAGCGGGGCCTCACGGGAGCAGTTCTTC. Its protein is CASTLSGASREQFF. Together with reference TRBV7-2 and TRBJ2-1, the CDR3 gives the full variable domain: GAGVSQSPSNKVTEKGKDVELRCDPISGHTALYWYRQSLGQGLEFLIYFQGNSAPDKSGLPSDRFSAERTGGSVSTLTIQRTQQEDSAVYLCASTLSGASREQFFGPGTRLTVL.